Listed below are T cell receptor beta chains from one sample, sequenced in a study of graft-versus-host responses after intestinal transplantation. Generated by immunoSEQ multiplex PCR, the TCRdb table keeps only in-frame clones and is missing some. The sample lists roughly 93,000 clones, 92% occurring once. No antigen has been assigned to these receptors. The material sequenced was unstimulated CD8+ T cells sorted from spleen or lymph node cells, taken before transplant. The receptors derive from a human donor who was the organ donor for an intestinal transplant. CDR3s leave out the opening cysteine and the closing phenylalanine or tryptophan. A D gene is named only where the DNA matches it firmly.

CDR3 protein: ASSSSGPADTQY
V gene: TRBV4-2
D gene: NA

CDR3 protein: ASSQSGQGGSPLH
V gene: TRBV4-1
D gene: TRBD1

CDR3 protein: ASSPKGGTPGYEQY
V gene: TRBV4-2
D gene: NA

CDR3 protein: ASRHRGGMDIQY
V gene: TRBV27
D gene: TRBD2

CDR3 protein: ASTLTELSYEQY
V gene: TRBV28
D gene: NA

CDR3 protein: ASSLGTVREKLF
V gene: TRBV4-1
D gene: NA

CDR3 protein: ASSLIGGHQETQY
V gene: TRBV7-3
D gene: NA

CDR3 protein: ASSSGGVDYNSPLH
V gene: TRBV9
D gene: NA

CDR3 protein: ASSFSQRGGRIDTQY
V gene: TRBV5-5
D gene: TRBD2

CDR3 protein: ASSQETWGLVEKLF
V gene: TRBV4-2
D gene: NA

CDR3 protein: ASRLEQGKTEAF
V gene: TRBV6-1
D gene: TRBD1

CDR3 protein: ASSISSGVVDTQY
V gene: TRBV19
D gene: TRBD2

CDR3 protein: ASSVVSPQRVR
V gene: TRBV9
D gene: NA

CDR3 protein: ASSPHGVRSNTGELF
V gene: TRBV4-1
D gene: NA

CDR3 protein: ASSLGWADRTNYYEQY
V gene: TRBV28
D gene: NA

CDR3 protein: ASSIDPGLVGYT
V gene: TRBV19
D gene: NA

CDR3 protein: ASSLGQGSGETQY
V gene: TRBV7-2
D gene: NA

CDR3 protein: ASSSGEGSPLH
V gene: TRBV19
D gene: NA

CDR3 protein: ATSRDLAGGRETQY
V gene: TRBV15
D gene: TRBD2

CDR3 protein: ASSLGLAATNEKLF
V gene: TRBV7-9
D gene: NA

CDR3 protein: ASSAPRGLDNEQF
V gene: TRBV7-9
D gene: TRBD1

CDR3 protein: ASSLRGSSYNEQF
V gene: TRBV5-1
D gene: NA

CDR3 protein: ASSLGGSINEKLF
V gene: TRBV7-6
D gene: NA

CDR3 protein: ASSIGQGIY
V gene: TRBV19
D gene: NA

CDR3 protein: ASSVLAAGGNEQF
V gene: TRBV19
D gene: TRBD2

CDR3 protein: ASSPGQGAHEQY
V gene: TRBV4-2
D gene: TRBD1

CDR3 protein: ASSLTANTEAF
V gene: TRBV5-6
D gene: NA

CDR3 protein: ASSPQLIYYGYT
V gene: TRBV13
D gene: NA

CDR3 protein: ASSFSGNTEAF
V gene: TRBV7-9
D gene: NA

CDR3 protein: ASSLLGGAAGELF
V gene: TRBV6-5
D gene: NA

CDR3 protein: ASSQDSQRLDGYT
V gene: TRBV4-3
D gene: NA

CDR3 protein: ASSTTSGVGEQF
V gene: TRBV5-5
D gene: TRBD2

CDR3 protein: ASSLTPGTDTQY
V gene: TRBV19
D gene: NA

CDR3 protein: ASSLTNQETQY
V gene: TRBV11-2
D gene: NA

CDR3 protein: ASSQDHREVYEQY
V gene: TRBV4-1
D gene: NA

CDR3 protein: ASSRREERRPPGYT
V gene: TRBV4-1
D gene: NA